This TCR beta chain was captured by sequencing in a study of shared clonotypes between healthy human individuals. General study points: It was expected that sequencing depth would affect clonotype sharing among donors.

The donors were adults (healthy and HIV-negative) with no recent acute infections or vaccinations. About this clone: The antigen remains undetermined.

Unsorted PBMC DNA underwent sequencing on ten immunoSEQ deep assay plates. Authors' analysis steps: Filtering differed because ImmunoSEQ produced junction-only sequences that carried no quality scores. Assay used: immunoSEQ multiplex PCR; TCRdb lists only in-frame clones, some missing. That table supplies the V and J calls and clone size; D and trimming were determined from the DNA. The table includes some 490,000 clones, more than 65% detected once. V lost 0 bases and J lost 10; bases outside the gene matches: 6. The CDR3 loop spans 15 amino acids. Looked up from germline, CDR1 is MNHEY and CDR2 is SVGAGI.

The clonotype comes from a woman in her thirties or forties in good health. Some clones in this sample may be carry-over from other donors' samples. The V and J genes are TRBV6-5 and TRBJ1-1, with 12 nucleotides matching TRBD1. The sequenced material came from PBMCs. The CDR3 DNA sequence: TGTGCCAGCAGTTACTCGGTGGGACAGGGGGCTTCAGCTTTCTTT. It encodes CASSYSVGQGASAFF.